Here is one TCR beta chain with its context. Its specificity is unknown. Clones were read by immunoSEQ multiplex PCR, and TCRdb kept only the in-frame ones, dropping some. In the table there are roughly 44,000 clones, 90% to 95% of which are singletons. Germline CDR1 reads SGHKS; CDR2 reads YYEKEE (reference sequence). The CDR3 is 12 residues long. Trimming left V 1 base short and J 5 bases short, with 6 bases between. This entry belongs to a study of T cells in tuberculosis. Overall study findings and caveats: Active tuberculosis patients had shorter CDR3-alpha; the beta difference was nonsignificant.

The sample taken for sequencing was PBMCs. The source of this sequence is a donor aged 10 to 29 with latent tuberculosis or without tuberculosis infection. V gene TRBV5-5 combines with J gene TRBJ1-1; D is possibly TRBD1 (5 bases). DNA for the CDR3: TGTGCCAGCAGCTTGAGGGGTACTGAAGCTTTCTTT. Translated, it gives CASSLRGTEAFF.